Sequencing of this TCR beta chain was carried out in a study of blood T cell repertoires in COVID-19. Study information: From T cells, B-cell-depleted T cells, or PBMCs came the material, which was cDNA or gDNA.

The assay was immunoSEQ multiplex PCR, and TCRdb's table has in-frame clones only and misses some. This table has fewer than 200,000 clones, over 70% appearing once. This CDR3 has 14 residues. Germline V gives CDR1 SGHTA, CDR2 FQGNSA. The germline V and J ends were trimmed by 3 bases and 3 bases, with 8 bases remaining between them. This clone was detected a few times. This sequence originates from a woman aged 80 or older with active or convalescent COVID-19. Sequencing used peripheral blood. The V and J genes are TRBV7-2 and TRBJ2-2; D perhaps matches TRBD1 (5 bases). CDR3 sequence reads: CASSFPRDTGELFF. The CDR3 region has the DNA TGTGCCAGCAGCTTTCCCAGGGACACCGGGGAGCTGTTTTTT.